Many counts were recorded for the clone carrying this T cell receptor beta chain. The CDR3 is 16 amino acids. V lost 0 bases to trimming and J lost 7 bases, with 16 bases between them. Germline lookup yields CDR1 LGHDT and CDR2 YNNKEL (reference sequence). The sample comes from a study of T-cell reconstitution after alpha-beta-depleted transplantation in children. The authors prepared the TCRbeta library with unique molecular identifiers. TCRdb fed the PCR reads into MiXCR, producing one record per CDR3 protein. The sample contains a few hundred thousand distinct CDR3 sequences, 9% to 10% of which appear only once.

The material was PBMCs from the stem cell graft donor, obtained from the stem cell graft. The rearrangement links TRBV3-1 to TRBJ1-5; TRBD1 is a possible D gene (5 bases). The sequence was obtained from a human donor who donated a stem cell graft to a child with SCID. Written as DNA, the CDR3 is TGTGCCAGCAGCCAAGATGGGGGGGTCGGTAGCCAGCCCCAGCATTTT. Encoded protein: CASSQDGGVGSQPQHF.